The sequence of this T cell receptor beta chain was determined in a study of shared clonotypes between healthy human individuals. Study outcomes and limitations: Sequencing depth was expected to influence donor clonotype sharing.

Per germline, CDR1 MDHEN and CDR2 SYDVKM. V was trimmed by 2 bases and J by 4 bases, leaving 10 bases between them. This CDR3 is built from 14 residues. Generated by immunoSEQ multiplex PCR, the TCRdb table keeps only in-frame clones and is missing some. The sample contains more than 400,000 clones, 90% to 96% of which appear only once. In the case of this clone: Its antigen is as yet unknown.

The clonotype originates from a woman in her twenties or thirties in good health. Sequenced material: naive CD4+ T cells sorted from blood. Sample subset: CD45RA+ positively selected. The V and J genes are TRBV28 and TRBJ2-3; the D is unclear. For the CDR3, the DNA is TGTGCCAGCAGTTTACGCCCCTCAGCAGATACGCAGTATTTT. Translation: CASSLRPSADTQYF.